This entry lists 17 T cell receptor beta chains sequenced from one sample in a study of beta chain features in type 1 diabetes. Reverse transcribing all isolated RNA meant expressed TCRB transcripts were sequenced. The assay was immunoSEQ multiplex PCR, and TCRdb's table has in-frame clones only and misses some. The sample consists of about 900,000 clones, about a sixth of them appearing once. The sample consisted of naive CD4+ T cells from blood. All receptors come from a woman aged 18-29 years in good health.

The chain links TRBV6-5 to TRBJ1-1; D perhaps matches TRBD1 (6 bases). The CDR3 is 13 residues long. The germline CDR1 and CDR2 sequences are MNHEY and SVGAGI. V was pared by 6 bases and J by 4 bases, with 12 bases between. For the CDR3, the DNA is TGTGCCAGCAGGGACAACAGGGCCACTGAAGCTTTCTTT. Translating it yields CASRDNRATEAFF.

V and J are TRBV28 and TRBJ2-5; weak D call: TRBD2 (5 bases). The V and J ends lost 5 bases and 0 bases respectively, with 10 bases between them. This CDR3 has 14 residues. Germline assignment: CDR1 MDHEN and CDR2 SYDVKM. The CDR3 region has the DNA TGTGCCAGCAGTAGTTGGGGAGACCAAGAGACCCAGTACTTC. Protein sequence: CASSSWGDQETQYF.

As for this clone: Other DNA sequences in the same sample also yield this CDR3. This chain links TRBV5-4 with TRBJ2-1; TRBD2 aligns across 8 bases. This CDR3 is 15 amino acids long. With 2 bases clipped from V and 7 bases from J, the junction kept 8 bases outside the gene matches. Germline CDR1 SGHNT, CDR2 YYREEE (reference sequence). CDR3 region: CASSLPGTSGNEQFF. In DNA, the CDR3 is TGTGCCAGCAGCTTACCCGGGACTAGTGGGAATGAGCAGTTCTTC.

The J gene is TRBJ1-2, the V gene TRBV9; 7 bases agree with TRBD1. Germline V gene lookup returns CDR1 SGDLS and CDR2 YYNGEE. The ends lost 3 bases at V and 3 bases at J; junction bases unmatched: 5. The CDR3 runs to 14 residues. The CDR3 bases are TGTGCCAGCAGCGCCAGGACAGGAGACTATGGCTACACCTTC. Translating it yields CASSARTGDYGYTF.

The chain uses TRBV6-5 and TRBJ1-2, with D unclear. Germline lookup yields CDR1 MNHEY and CDR2 SVGAGI. Trimming shortened V by 0 bases and J by 2 bases, and 7 bases separated the two germline ends. The CDR3 is 14 residues long. The CDR3 spells CASSYSGRNYGYTF. The CDR3 nucleotides read TGTGCCAGCAGTTACTCTGGCAGAAACTATGGCTACACCTTC.

J is TRBJ1-1 and V is TRBV6-5; TRBD1 is a possible D gene (6 bases). The CDR3 has 15 residues. Germline assignment: CDR1 MNHEY and CDR2 SVGAGI. V lost 3 bases and J lost 1, with 12 bases in between. The CDR3, as DNA: TGTGCCAGCAGTTATGGGGGGCGCCGGAACACTGAAGCTTTCTTT. It specifies CASSYGGRRNTEAFF.

The chain is built from TRBV7-2 and TRBJ2-7; the D call may be TRBD1 or TRBD2 (6 bases each). Trimming took 5 bases from V and 6 from J, leaving 11 bases between them. CDR3 length: 12 amino acids. Germline assignment: CDR1 SGHTA and CDR2 FQGNSA. CDR3 residues: CASSPGGVEQYF. The CDR3 DNA reads as TGTGCCAGCAGCCCCGGGGGCGTCGAGCAGTACTTC.

V is TRBV7-2 and J is TRBJ2-5; D assignment may be TRBD1 or TRBD2 (5 bases each). The CDR3 length is 15 residues. Trimming shortened V by 0 bases and J by 4 bases, and 12 bases separated the two germline ends. Germline V CDR1 and CDR2: SGHTA, FQGNSA. This CDR3 reads CASSLAGGGGETQYF. CDR3 bases: TGTGCCAGCAGCTTAGCGGGTGGTGGGGGAGAGACCCAGTACTTC.

This clone was counted a few times. The chain recombines TRBV4-1 with TRBJ2-5; 8 nucleotides line up with TRBD2. Germline CDR1 is MGHRA and CDR2 is YSYEKL. The CDR3 extends over 17 amino acids. V lost 0 bases to trimming and J lost 5 bases; unmatched junction nucleotides: 11. The CDR3 loop reads CASSQDFTGLGYETQYF. In DNA, the CDR3 is TGCGCCAGCAGCCAAGACTTCACGGGACTAGGTTATGAGACCCAGTACTTC.

The V gene is TRBV19, the J gene TRBJ1-5; a weak D match, TRBD1 (5 bases). Germline V gene data show CDR1 as LNHDA and CDR2 as SQIVND (reference sequence). V lost 5 bases to trimming and J lost 2 bases, with 13 bases between them. The CDR3 runs to 15 residues. CDR3: CASSDTGWGNQPQHF. CDR3 bases: TGTGCCAGTAGTGACACAGGTTGGGGCAATCAGCCCCAGCATTTT. The entire variable domain, with the rest obtained from reference TRBV19 and TRBJ1-5, is as follows: DGGITQSPKYLFRKEGQNVTLSCEQNLNHDAMYWYRQDPGQGLRLIYYSQIVNDFQKGDIAEGYSVSREKKESFPLTVTSAQKNPTAFYLCASSDTGWGNQPQHFGDGTRLSIL.

The chain has TRBV6-5 and TRBJ2-7; the D gene is possibly TRBD2 (7 bases). Germline CDR1 is MNHEY and CDR2 is SVGAGI. V lost 6 bases to trimming and J lost 1 base, with 16 bases between them. This CDR3 comprises 15 residues. The CDR3 sequence is CASRGGRSPSYEQYF. CDR3 in DNA: TGTGCCAGCAGGGGGGGGCGGTCCCCATCCTACGAGCAGTACTTC.

This clone was found a few times. V gene TRBV5-1 combines with J gene TRBJ2-3, with 8 bases lining up with TRBD1. Germline values: CDR1 SGHRS, CDR2 YFSETQ. J was trimmed by 2 bases and V by 7 bases; bases with no gene match: 3. The CDR3 runs to 13 residues. The CDR3 sequence is CASSGQDTDTQYF. In nucleotides, the CDR3 is TGCGCCAGCTCGGGACAGGACACAGATACGCAGTATTTT. Complete variable domain (other parts from reference TRBV5-1 and TRBJ2-3): KAGVTQTPRYLIKTRGQQVTLSCSPISGHRSVSWYQQTPGQGLQFLFEYFSETQRNKGNFPGRFSGRQFSNSRSEMNVSTLELGDSALYLCASSGQDTDTQYFGPGTRLTVL.

V and J are TRBV6-5 and TRBJ2-2; D is perhaps TRBD2 (5 bases). The V end lost 2 bases, the J end lost 6 bases, and 16 bases lay between the germline ends. Germline CDR1 is MNHEY and CDR2 is SVGAGI. The CDR3 extends over 16 amino acids. The CDR3 loop reads CASSYALTPRAGELFF. The CDR3 coding sequence is TGTGCCAGCAGTTACGCCTTAACACCGAGGGCCGGGGAGCTGTTTTTT.

The V call is TRBV7-8, the J call TRBJ2-1; the D call may be TRBD1 or TRBD2 (5 bases each). The CDR3 has 15 residues. With 0 bases removed from V and 3 bases from J, the gap between germline ends came to 9 bases. Germline V gene lookup returns CDR1 SGHVS and CDR2 FQNEAQ. Here the CDR3 DNA reads TGTGCCAGCAGCTTAGCGGGACCAAACTACAATGAGCAGTTCTTC. Translating gives CASSLAGPNYNEQFF.

This clone was counted only a few times. The chain joins TRBV7-2 to TRBJ2-1; 7 bases match TRBD2. The germline V gene encodes CDR1 SGHTA and CDR2 FQGNSA. With V trimmed by 5 bases and J by 13 bases, 5 bases remained unmatched. This CDR3 is 11 amino acids long. CDR3 region: CASSTPGLQFF. DNA of the CDR3: TGTGCCAGCAGCACGCCGGGACTACAGTTCTTC.

This rearrangement joins TRBV19 to TRBJ2-2, with TRBD1 identical over 7 bases. Looked up from germline, CDR1 is LNHDA and CDR2 is SQIVND (reference sequence). V shed 4 bases and J 4 bases; nucleotides not matched to a gene: 6. The length of the CDR3 is 15 residues. The CDR3 sequence is CASSTQGGITGELFF. The CDR3 nucleotides read TGTGCCAGTAGTACCCAAGGGGGCATCACCGGGGAGCTGTTTTTT.

The gene calls are TRBV11-1 and TRBJ1-4; no clear D. Germline V gene data show CDR1 as SGHAT and CDR2 as FQDESV (reference sequence). The CDR3 sequence is 15 residues long. Between the trimmed V and J ends, which lost 1 base and 6 bases, there was a span of 12 bases. This CDR3 reads CASSLGGGPYEKLFF. CDR3 DNA: TGTGCCAGCAGCTTAGGAGGCGGGCCCTATGAAAAACTGTTTTTT.